This entry features one TCR beta chain sequence. Germline-derived CDR1 and CDR2 are SNHLY and FYNNEI. The ends were cut back, 3 bases at V and 16 bases at J, with 18 bases in the middle. The CDR3 spans 13 residues. These data are taken from a study of radiotherapy plus CTLA-4 blockade in lung cancer. Clones were sequenced by immunoSEQ multiplex PCR, and TCRdb holds only the in-frame ones, with some missing. Of nearly 110,000 clones listed, about 85% were seen once; the top ten hold 2.4%. The V call is TRBV2, the J call TRBJ1-4, with unresolved D. The sequence came from a human donor with non-small cell lung cancer that progressed on radiotherapy plus ipilimumab. Some clones in this sample may be carry-over from other donors' samples. This specimen consisted of peripheral blood, obtained from a patient treated with radiotherapy plus ipilimumab. CDR3 nucleotide sequence: TGTGCCAGCAGTGATCCAGCCCCATTTCCCCGGTTTTTT. Protein: CASSDPAPFPRFF.